This T cell receptor beta chain was found in a study of blood T cell repertoires in COVID-19. As for the study in general: Sources were T cells, B-cell-depleted T cells, or PBMCs; the material itself was cDNA or gDNA.

As originally analysed: The assay estimated nucleated cells by amplifying reference gene primers. Clones were sequenced by immunoSEQ multiplex PCR, and TCRdb holds only the in-frame ones, with some missing. The V and J calls and clone size are taken from that table; D and trimming were inferred from the DNA. The data show 200,000 or so clones, approximately 86% seen once. Per the germline V gene, CDR1 is LGHDT and CDR2 is YNNKEL (reference sequence). The CDR3 consists of 16 residues. J lost 9 bases, V lost 0 bases, and 8 bases had no gene match. The chain employs TRBV3-1 (or the pseudogene TRBV3-2) and TRBJ2-1; 10 bases line up with TRBD2. Sequences were obtained from peripheral blood. The receptor comes from a man aged 60 to 69 with acute or convalescent COVID-19. As DNA, the CDR3 is TGTGCCAGCAGCCAAGATTCGAGCGGGGGGGCAAGTGAGCAGTTCTTC. Protein product: CASSQDSSGGASEQFF.